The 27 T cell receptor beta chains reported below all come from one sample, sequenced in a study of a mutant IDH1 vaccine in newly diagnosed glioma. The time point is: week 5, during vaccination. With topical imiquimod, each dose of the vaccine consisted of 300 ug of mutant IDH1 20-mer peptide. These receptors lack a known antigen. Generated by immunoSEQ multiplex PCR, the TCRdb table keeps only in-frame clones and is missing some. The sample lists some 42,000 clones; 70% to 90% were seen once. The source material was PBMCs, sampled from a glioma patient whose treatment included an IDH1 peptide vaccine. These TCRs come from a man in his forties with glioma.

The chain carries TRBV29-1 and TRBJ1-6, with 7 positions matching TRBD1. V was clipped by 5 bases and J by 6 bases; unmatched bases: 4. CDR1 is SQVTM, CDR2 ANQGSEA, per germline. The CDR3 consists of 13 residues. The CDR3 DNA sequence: TGCAGCGTTTCACAGGGGTCTAATTCACCCCTCCACTTT. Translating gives CSVSQGSNSPLHF.

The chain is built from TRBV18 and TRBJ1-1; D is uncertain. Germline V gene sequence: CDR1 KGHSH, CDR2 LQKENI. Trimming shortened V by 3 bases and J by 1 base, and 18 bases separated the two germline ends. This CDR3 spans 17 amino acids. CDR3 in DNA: TGTGCCAGCTCACCCGGAAGGGTCCCGTTAGCGAACACTGAAGCTTTCTTT. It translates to CASSPGRVPLANTEAFF.

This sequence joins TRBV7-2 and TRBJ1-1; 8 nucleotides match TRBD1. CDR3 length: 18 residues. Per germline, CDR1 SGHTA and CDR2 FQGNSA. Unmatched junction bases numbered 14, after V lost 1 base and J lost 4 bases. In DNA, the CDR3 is TGTGCCAGCAGCTTAGTACCCACTTTCGCAGGGGGCAGCACTGAAGCTTTCTTT. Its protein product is CASSLVPTFAGGSTEAFF.

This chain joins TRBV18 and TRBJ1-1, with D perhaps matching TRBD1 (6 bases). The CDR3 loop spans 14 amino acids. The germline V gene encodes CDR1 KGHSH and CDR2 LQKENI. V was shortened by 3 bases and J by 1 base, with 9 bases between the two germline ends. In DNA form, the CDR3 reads TGTGCCAGCTCACCCGGACAGCAGAACACTGAAGCTTTCTTT. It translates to CASSPGQQNTEAFF. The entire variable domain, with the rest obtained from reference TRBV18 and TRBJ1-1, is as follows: NAGVMQNPRHLVRRRGQEARLRCSPMKGHSHVYWYRQLPEEGLKFMVYLQKENIIDESGMPKERFSAEFPKEGPSILRIQQVVRGDSAAYFCASSPGQQNTEAFFGQGTRLTVV.

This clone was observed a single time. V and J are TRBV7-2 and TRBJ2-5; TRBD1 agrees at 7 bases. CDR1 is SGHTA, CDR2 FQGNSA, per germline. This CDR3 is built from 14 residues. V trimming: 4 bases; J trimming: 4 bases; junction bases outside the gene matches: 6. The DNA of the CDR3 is TGTGCCAGCAGCTCCCTGACAGGGCGAGAGACCCAGTACTTC. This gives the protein CASSSLTGRETQYF.

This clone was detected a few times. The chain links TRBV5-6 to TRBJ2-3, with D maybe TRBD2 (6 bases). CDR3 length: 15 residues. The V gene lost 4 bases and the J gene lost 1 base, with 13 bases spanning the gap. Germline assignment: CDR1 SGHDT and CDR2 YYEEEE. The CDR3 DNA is TGTGCCAGCAGCCTCCCGGCGGGGCGCACAGATACGCAGTATTTT. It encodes CASSLPAGRTDTQYF.

The CDR3 region has the DNA TGTGCCAGCAGCACCGCCTACGAGCAGTACTTC. This gives the protein CASSTAYEQYF. This chain connects TRBV7-9 to TRBJ2-7; D is unclear. Trimming removed 5 bases from V and 2 bases from J, with 4 bases in between. The CDR3 covers 11 residues. Germline V gives CDR1 SEHNR, CDR2 FQNEAQ (reference sequence).

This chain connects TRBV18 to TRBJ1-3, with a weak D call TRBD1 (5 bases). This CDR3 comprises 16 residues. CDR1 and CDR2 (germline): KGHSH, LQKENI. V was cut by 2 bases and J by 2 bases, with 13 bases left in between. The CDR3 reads CASSPTSSGAGNTIYF. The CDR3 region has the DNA TGTGCCAGCTCACCAACCTCTTCGGGGGCTGGAAACACCATATATTTT.

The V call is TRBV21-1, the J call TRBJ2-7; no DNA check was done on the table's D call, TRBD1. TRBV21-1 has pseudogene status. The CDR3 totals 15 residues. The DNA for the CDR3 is TGTGCCAGCAGCAGCCGGGACAGGGGAGCCTACGAGCAGTACTTC. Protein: CASSSRDRGAYEQYF.

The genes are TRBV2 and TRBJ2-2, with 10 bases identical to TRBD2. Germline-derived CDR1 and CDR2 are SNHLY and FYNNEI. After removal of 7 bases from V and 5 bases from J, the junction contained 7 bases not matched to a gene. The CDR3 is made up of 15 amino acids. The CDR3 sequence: CASNLAGVQTGELFF. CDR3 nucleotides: TGTGCCAGCAACCTAGCGGGAGTGCAGACCGGGGAGCTGTTTTTT.

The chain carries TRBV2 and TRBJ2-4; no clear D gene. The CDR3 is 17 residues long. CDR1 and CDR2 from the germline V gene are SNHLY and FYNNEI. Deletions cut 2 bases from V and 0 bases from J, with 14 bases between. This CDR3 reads CASSESRISLAKNIQYF. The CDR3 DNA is TGTGCCAGCAGTGAAAGTAGGATCTCTCTAGCCAAAAACATTCAGTACTTC.

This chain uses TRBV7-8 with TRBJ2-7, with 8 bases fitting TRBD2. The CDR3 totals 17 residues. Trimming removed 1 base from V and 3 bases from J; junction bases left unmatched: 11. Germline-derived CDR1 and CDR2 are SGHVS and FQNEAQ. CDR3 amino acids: CASSLEPGLGYGYEQYF. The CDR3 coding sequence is TGTGCCAGCAGCTTAGAACCGGGACTAGGTTACGGCTACGAGCAGTACTTC.

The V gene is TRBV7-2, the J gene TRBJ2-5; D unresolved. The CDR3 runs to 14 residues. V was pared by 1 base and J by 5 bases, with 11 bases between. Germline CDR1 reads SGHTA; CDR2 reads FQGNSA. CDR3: CASSLEGGTETQYF. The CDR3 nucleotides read TGTGCCAGCAGCTTAGAGGGTGGAACTGAGACCCAGTACTTC.

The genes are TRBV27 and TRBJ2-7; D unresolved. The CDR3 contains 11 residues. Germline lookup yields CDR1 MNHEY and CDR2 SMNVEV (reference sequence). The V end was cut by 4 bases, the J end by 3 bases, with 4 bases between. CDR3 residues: CASSSVYEQYF. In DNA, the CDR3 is TGTGCCAGCAGTTCCGTCTACGAGCAGTACTTC.

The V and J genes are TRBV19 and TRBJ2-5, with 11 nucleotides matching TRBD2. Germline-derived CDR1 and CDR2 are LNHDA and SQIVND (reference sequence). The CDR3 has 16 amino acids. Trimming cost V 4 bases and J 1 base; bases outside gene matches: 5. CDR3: CASSRRLAGIQETQYF. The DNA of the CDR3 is TGTGCCAGTAGTAGAAGACTAGCGGGGATCCAAGAGACCCAGTACTTC. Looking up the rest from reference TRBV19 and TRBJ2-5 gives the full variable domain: DGGITQSPKYLFRKEGQNVTLSCEQNLNHDAMYWYRQDPGQGLRLIYYSQIVNDFQKGDIAEGYSVSREKKESFPLTVTSAQKNPTAFYLCASSRRLAGIQETQYFGPGTRLLVL.

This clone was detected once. The CDR3 loop is CASGAGGAGANVLTF. CDR3 sequence (DNA): TGCGCCAGCGGCGCCGGCGGGGCCGGGGCCAACGTCCTGACTTTC. The chain has TRBV5-1 and TRBJ2-6; D is possibly TRBD2 (6 bases). CDR1 SGHRS and CDR2 YFSETQ come from the germline V gene. The CDR3 totals 15 residues. Trimming stripped 7 bases from V and 4 bases from J, with 15 bases between.

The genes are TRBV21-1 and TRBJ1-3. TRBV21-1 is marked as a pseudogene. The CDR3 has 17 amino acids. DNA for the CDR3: TGTGCCAGCAGCAAAGTATCTCGGCCGGGGATCGGAAACACCATATATTTT. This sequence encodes CASSKVSRPGIGNTIYF.

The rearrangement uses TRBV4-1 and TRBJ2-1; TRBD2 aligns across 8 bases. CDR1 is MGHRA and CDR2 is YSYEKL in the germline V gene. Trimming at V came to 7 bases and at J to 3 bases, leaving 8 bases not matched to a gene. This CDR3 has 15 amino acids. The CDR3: CASNSVAGGYNEQFF. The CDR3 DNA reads TGCGCCAGCAACTCGGTCGCGGGGGGCTACAATGAGCAGTTCTTC.

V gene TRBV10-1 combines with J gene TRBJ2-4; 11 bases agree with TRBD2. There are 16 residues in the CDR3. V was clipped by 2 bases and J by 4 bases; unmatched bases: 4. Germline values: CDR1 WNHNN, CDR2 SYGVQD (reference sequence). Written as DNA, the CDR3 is TGCGCCAGCAGTGAGGCCGGGACTAGCGGAAAAAACATTCAGTACTTC. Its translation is CASSEAGTSGKNIQYF.

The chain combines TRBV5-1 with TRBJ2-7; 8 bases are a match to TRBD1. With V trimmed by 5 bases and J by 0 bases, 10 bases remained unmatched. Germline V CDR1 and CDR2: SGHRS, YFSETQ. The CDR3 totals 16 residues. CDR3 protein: CASSSPATGGSYEQYF. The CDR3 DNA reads TGCGCCAGCAGTTCTCCCGCCACAGGGGGCTCCTACGAGCAGTACTTC. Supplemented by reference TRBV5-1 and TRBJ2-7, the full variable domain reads KAGVTQTPRYLIKTRGQQVTLSCSPISGHRSVSWYQQTPGQGLQFLFEYFSETQRNKGNFPGRFSGRQFSNSRSEMNVSTLELGDSALYLCASSSPATGGSYEQYFGPGTRLTVT.

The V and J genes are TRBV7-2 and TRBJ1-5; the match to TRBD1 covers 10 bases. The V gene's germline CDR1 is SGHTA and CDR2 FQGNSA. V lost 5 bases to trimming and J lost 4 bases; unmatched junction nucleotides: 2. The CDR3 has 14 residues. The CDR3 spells CASSQGQGNQPQHF. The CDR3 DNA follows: TGTGCCAGCAGCCAGGGACAGGGGAATCAGCCCCAGCATTTT.

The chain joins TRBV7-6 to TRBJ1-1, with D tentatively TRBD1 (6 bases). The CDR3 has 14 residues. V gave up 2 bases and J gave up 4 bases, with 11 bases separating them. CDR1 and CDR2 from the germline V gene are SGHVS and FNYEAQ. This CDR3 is CASSLSQGSTEAFF. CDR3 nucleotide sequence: TGTGCCAGCAGCTTAAGTCAGGGGAGCACTGAAGCTTTCTTT.

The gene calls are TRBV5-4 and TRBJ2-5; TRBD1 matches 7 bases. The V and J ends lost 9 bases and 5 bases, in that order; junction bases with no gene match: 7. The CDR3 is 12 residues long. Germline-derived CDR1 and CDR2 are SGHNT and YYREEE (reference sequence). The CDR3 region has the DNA TGTGCCAAAGGGGGCAGGGGTGAGACCCAGTACTTC. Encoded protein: CAKGGRGETQYF.

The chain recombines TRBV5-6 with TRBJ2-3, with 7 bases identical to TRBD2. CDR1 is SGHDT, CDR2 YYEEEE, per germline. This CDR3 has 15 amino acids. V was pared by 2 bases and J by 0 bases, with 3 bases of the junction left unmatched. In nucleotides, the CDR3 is TGTGCCAGCAGCTTCATAGCGGGCAGCACAGATACGCAGTATTTT. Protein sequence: CASSFIAGSTDTQYF. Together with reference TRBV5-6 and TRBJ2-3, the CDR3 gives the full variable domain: DAGVTQSPTHLIKTRGQQVTLRCSPKSGHDTVSWYQQALGQGPQFIFQYYEEEERQRGNFPDRFSGHQFPNYSSELNVNALLLGDSALYLCASSFIAGSTDTQYFGPGTRLTVL.

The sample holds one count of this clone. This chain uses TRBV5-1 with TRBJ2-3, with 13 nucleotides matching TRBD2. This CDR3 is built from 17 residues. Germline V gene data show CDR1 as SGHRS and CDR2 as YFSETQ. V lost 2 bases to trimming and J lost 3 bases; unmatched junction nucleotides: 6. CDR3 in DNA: TGCGCCAGCAGCTTAAGGACTAGCGGGAGTTCGACAGATACGCAGTATTTT. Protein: CASSLRTSGSSTDTQYF.

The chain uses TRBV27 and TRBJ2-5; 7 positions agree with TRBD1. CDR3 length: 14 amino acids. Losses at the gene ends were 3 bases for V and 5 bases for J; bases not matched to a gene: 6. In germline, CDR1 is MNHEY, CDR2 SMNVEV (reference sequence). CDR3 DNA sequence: TGTGCCAGCAGTTTCCTTGGACAGGCGGAGACCCAGTACTTC. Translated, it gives CASSFLGQAETQYF.

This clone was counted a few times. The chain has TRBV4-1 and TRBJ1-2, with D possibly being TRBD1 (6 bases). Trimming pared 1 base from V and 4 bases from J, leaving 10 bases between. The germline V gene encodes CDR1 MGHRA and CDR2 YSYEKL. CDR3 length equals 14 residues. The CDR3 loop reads CASSQAQGSYGYTF. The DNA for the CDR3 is TGCGCCAGCAGCCAAGCACAGGGAAGCTATGGCTACACCTTC.